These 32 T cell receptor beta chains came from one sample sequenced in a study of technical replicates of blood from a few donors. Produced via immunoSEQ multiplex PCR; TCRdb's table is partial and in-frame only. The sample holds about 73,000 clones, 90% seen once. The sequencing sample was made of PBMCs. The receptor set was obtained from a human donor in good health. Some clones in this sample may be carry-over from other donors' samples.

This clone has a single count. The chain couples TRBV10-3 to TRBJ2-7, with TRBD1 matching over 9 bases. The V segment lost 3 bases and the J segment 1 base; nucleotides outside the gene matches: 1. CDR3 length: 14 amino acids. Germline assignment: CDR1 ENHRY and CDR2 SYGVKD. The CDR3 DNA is TGTGCCATCAGTGACGGGACAGGGTCCTACGAGCAGTACTTC. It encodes CAISDGTGSYEQYF.

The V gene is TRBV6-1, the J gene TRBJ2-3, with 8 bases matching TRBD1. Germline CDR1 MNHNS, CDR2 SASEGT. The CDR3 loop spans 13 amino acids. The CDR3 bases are TGTGCAACCGGGACAGGAAACACAGATACGCAGTATTTT. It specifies CATGTGNTDTQYF.

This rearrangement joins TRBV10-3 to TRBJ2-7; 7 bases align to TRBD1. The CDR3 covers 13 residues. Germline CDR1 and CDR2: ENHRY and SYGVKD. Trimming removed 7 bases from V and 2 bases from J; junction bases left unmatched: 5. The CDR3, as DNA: TGTGCCATCACCCCGGGACAGCCCTACGAGCAGTACTTC. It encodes CAITPGQPYEQYF.

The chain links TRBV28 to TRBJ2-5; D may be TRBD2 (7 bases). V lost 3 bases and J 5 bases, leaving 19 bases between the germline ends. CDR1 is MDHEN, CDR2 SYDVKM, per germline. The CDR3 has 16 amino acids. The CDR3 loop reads CASSFTPGGPKETQYF. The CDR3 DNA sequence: TGTGCCAGCAGTTTCACCCCCGGGGGGCCGAAGGAGACCCAGTACTTC.

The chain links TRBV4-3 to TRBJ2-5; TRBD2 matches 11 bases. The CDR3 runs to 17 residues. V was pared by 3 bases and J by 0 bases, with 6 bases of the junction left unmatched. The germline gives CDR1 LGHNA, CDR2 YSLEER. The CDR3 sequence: CASSQASSGGYQETQYF. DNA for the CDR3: TGCGCCAGCAGCCAGGCGTCTAGCGGGGGGTACCAAGAGACCCAGTACTTC.

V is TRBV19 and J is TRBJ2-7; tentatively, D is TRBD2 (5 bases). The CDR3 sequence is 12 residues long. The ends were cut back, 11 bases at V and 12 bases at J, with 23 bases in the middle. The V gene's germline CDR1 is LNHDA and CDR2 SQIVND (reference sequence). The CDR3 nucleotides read TGTGCCTCCTCCCCCGGCGGGTCTGAGTGGTACTTC. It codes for CASSPGGSEWYF.

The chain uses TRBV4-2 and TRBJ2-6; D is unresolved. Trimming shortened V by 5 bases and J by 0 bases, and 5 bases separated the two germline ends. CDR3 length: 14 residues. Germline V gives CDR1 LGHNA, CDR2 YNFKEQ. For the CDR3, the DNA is TGTGCCAGCAGCAGTAGCTCTGGGGCCAACGTCCTGACTTTC. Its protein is CASSSSSGANVLTF.

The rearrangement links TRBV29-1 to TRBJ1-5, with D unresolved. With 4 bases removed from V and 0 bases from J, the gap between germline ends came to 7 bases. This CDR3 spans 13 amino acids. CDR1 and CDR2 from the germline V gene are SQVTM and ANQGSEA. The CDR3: CSVVQNSNQPQHF. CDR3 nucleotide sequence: TGCAGCGTTGTGCAGAATAGCAATCAGCCCCAGCATTTT.

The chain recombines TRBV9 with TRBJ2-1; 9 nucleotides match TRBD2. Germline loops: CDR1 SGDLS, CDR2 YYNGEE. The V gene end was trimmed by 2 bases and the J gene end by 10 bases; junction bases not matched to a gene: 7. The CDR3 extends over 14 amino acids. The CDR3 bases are TGTGCCAGCAGCGTTGATAGCGGGGGCGAGGAGCAGTTCTTC. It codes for CASSVDSGGEEQFF.

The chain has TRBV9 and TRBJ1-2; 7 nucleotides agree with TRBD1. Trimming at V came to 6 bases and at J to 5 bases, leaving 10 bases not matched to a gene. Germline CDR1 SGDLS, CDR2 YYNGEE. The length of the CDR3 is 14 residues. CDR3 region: CASTSTGSGYGYTF. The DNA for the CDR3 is TGTGCCAGCACCTCGACAGGGTCTGGATATGGCTACACCTTC.

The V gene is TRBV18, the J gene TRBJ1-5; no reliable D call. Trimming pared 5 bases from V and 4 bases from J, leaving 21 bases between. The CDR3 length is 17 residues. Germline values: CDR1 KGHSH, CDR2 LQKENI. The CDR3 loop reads CASSFVRGEHLNQPQHF. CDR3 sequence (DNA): TGTGCCAGCTCATTCGTCCGCGGTGAGCACCTAAATCAGCCCCAGCATTTT. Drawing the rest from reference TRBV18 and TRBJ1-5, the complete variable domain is NAGVMQNPRHLVRRRGQEARLRCSPMKGHSHVYWYRQLPEEGLKFMVYLQKENIIDESGMPKERFSAEFPKEGPSILRIQQVVRGDSAAYFCASSFVRGEHLNQPQHFGDGTRLSIL.

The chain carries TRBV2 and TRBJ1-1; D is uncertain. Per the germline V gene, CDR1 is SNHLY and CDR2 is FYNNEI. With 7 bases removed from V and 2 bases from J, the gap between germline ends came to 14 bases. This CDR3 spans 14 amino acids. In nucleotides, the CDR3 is TGTGCCAGCAAGGAACTAGGAAGAAACACTGAAGCTTTCTTT. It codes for CASKELGRNTEAFF.

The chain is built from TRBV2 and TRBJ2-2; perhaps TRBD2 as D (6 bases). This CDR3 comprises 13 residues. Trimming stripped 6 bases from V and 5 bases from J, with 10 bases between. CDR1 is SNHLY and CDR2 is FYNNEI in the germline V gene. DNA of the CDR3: TGTGCCAGCAGGGGCGGGGATACCGGGGAGCTGTTTTTT. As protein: CASRGGDTGELFF.

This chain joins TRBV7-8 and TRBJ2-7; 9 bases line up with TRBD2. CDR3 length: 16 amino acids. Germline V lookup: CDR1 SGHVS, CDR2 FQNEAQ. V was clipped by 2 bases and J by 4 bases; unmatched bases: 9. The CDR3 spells CASSLRGGAWLYEQYF. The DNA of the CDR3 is TGTGCCAGCAGCTTACGCGGGGGGGCTTGGTTGTACGAGCAGTACTTC.

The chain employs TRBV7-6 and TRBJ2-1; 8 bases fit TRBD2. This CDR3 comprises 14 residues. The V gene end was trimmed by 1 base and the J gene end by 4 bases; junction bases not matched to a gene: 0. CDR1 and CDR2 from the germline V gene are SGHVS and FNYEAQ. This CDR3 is CASSLGGGYNEQFF. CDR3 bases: TGTGCCAGCAGCTTAGGCGGGGGGTACAATGAGCAGTTCTTC.

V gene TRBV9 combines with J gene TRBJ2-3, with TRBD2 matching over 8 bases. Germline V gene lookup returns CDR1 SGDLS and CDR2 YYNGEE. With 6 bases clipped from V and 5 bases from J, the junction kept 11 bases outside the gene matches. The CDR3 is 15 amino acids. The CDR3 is CASNFGGSGGDTQYF. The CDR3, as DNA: TGTGCCAGCAATTTTGGGGGGAGCGGGGGAGATACGCAGTATTTT.

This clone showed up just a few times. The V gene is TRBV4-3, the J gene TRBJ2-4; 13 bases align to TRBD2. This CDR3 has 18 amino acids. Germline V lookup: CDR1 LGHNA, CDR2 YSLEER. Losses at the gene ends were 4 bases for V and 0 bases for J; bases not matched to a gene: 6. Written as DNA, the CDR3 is TGCGCCAGCAGCCCGGGACTAGCGGGGCTCCTAGCCAAAAACATTCAGTACTTC. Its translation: CASSPGLAGLLAKNIQYF.

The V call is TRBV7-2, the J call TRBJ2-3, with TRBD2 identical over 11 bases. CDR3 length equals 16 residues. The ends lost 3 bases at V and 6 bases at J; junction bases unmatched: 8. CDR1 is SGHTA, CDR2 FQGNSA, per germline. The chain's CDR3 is CASSLDPLAGVDTQYF. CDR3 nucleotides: TGTGCCAGCAGCTTGGACCCACTAGCGGGAGTGGATACGCAGTATTTT.

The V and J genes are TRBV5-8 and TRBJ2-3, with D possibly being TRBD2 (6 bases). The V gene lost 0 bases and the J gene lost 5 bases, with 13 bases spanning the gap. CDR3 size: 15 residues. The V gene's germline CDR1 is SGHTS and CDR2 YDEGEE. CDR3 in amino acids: CASSLGLDRLDTQYF. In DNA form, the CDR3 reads TGTGCCAGCAGCTTGGGACTAGACAGACTAGATACGCAGTATTTT.

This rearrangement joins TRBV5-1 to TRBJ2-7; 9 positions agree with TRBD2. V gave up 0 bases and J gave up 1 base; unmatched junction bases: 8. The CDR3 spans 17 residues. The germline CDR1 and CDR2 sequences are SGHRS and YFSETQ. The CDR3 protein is CASSLADWREGSYEQYF. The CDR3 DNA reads TGCGCCAGCAGCTTGGCCGATTGGCGGGAGGGGTCCTACGAGCAGTACTTC.

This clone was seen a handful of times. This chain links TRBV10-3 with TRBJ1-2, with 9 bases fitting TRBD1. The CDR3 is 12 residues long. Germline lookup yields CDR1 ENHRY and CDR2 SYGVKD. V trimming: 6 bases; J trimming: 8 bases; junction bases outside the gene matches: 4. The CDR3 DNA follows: TGTGCCATCAGACCGGGACAGGGCGGCTACACCTTC. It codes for CAIRPGQGGYTF.

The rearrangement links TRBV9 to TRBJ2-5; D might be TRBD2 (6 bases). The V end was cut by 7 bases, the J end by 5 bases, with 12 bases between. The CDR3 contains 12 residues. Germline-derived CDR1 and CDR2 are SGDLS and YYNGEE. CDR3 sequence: CASSRGLETQYF. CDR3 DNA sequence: TGTGCCAGCTCCCGGGGACTGGAGACCCAGTACTTC. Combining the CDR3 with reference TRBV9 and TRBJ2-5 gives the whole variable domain DSGVTQTPKHLITATGQRVTLRCSPRSGDLSVYWYQQSLDQGLQFLIQYYNGEERAKGNILERFSAQQFPDLHSELNLSSLELGDSALYFCASSRGLETQYFGPGTRLLVL.

CDR3 region: CAIKGVGNTEAFF. CDR3 coding DNA: TGTGCCATCAAGGGGGTGGGGAACACTGAAGCTTTCTTT. V gene TRBV10-3 combines with J gene TRBJ1-1; the D gene is possibly TRBD1 (6 bases). Germline values: CDR1 ENHRY, CDR2 SYGVKD. Deletions cut 7 bases from V and 1 base from J, with 10 bases between. There are 13 residues in the CDR3.

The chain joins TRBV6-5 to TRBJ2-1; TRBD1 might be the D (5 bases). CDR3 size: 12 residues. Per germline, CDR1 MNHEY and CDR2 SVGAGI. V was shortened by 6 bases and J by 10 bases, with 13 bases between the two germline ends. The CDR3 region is CASRGEGEEQFF. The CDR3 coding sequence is TGTGCCAGCAGGGGTGAAGGGGAAGAGCAGTTCTTC.

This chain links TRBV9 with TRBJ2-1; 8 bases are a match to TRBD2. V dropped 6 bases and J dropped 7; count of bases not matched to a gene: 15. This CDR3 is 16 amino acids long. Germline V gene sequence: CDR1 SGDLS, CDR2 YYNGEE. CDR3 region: CASTQSLAAPRNEQFF. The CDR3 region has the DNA TGTGCCAGCACCCAATCACTAGCGGCCCCCCGTAATGAGCAGTTCTTC.

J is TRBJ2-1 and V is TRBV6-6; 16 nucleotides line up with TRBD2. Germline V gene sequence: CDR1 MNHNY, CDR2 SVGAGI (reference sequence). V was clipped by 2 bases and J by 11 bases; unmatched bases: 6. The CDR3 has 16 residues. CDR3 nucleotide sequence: TGTGCCAGCAGTTACCCGGGACTAGCGGGGGGGGTTAAGCAGTTCTTC. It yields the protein CASSYPGLAGGVKQFF.

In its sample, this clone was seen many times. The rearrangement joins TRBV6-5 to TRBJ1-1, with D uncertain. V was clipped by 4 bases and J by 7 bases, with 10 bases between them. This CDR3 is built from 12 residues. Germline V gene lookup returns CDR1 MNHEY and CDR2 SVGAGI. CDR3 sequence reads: CASSSITYEAFF. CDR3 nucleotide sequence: TGTGCCAGCAGTTCCATCACTTATGAAGCTTTCTTT.

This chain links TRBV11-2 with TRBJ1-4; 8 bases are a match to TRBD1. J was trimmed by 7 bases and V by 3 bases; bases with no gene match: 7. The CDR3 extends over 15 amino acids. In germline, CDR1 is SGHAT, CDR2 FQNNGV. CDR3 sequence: CASSFRGLQSEKLFF. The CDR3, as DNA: TGTGCCAGCAGCTTCAGGGGGCTGCAGAGTGAAAAACTGTTTTTT. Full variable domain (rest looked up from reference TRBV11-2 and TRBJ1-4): EAGVAQSPRYKIIEKRQSVAFWCNPISGHATLYWYQQILGQGPKLLIQFQNNGVVDDSQLPKDRFSAERLKGVDSTLKIQPAKLEDSAVYLCASSFRGLQSEKLFFGSGTQLSVL.

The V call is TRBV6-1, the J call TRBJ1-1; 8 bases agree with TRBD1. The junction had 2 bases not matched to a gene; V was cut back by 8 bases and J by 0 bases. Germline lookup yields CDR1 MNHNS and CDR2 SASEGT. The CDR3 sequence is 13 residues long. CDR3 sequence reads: CASRQGLNTEAFF. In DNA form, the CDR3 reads TGTGCCAGCCGACAGGGGTTGAACACTGAAGCTTTCTTT.

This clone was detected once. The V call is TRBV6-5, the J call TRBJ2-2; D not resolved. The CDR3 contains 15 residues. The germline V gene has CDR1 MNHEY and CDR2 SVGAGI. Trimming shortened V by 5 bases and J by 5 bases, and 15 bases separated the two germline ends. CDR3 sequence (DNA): TGTGCCAGCAGTCTACCGGGTTTGGAAACCGGGGAGCTGTTTTTT. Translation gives CASSLPGLETGELFF.

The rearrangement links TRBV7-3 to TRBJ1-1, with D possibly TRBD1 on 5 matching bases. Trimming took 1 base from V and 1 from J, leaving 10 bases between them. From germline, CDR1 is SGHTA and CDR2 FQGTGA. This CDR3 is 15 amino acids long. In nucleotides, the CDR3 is TGTGCCAGCAGCTTAATGGGGGGTTCGAACACTGAAGCTTTCTTT. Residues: CASSLMGGSNTEAFF.

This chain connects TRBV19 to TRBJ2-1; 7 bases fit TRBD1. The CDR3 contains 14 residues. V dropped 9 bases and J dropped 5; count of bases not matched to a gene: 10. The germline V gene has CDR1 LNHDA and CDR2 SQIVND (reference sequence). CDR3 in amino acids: CASRGQISNNEQFF. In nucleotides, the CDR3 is TGTGCCAGCCGGGGACAGATATCTAACAATGAGCAGTTCTTC.